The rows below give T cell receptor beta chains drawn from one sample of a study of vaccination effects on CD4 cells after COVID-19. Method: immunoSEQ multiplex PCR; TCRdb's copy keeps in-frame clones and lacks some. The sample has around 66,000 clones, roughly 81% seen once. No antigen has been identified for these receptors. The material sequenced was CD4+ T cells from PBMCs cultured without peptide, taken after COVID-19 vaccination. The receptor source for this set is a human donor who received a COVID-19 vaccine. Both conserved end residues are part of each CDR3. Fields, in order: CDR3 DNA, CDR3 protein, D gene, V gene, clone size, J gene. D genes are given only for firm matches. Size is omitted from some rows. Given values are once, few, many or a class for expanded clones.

cdr3_nt: TGTGCCAGCAGCCGGGGGTCAGGTGGCTACACCTTC
cdr3_aa: CASSRGSGGYTF
d_call: -
v_call: TRBV25-1
clone_size: -
j_call: TRBJ1-2

cdr3_nt: TGTGCCAGCAGCCCACGGACAACCGGGGCCAACGTCCTGACTTTC
cdr3_aa: CASSPRTTGANVLTF
d_call: -
v_call: TRBV5-5
clone_size: -
j_call: TRBJ2-6

cdr3_nt: TGTGCCAGCAGCCTCTTGACAGGTGTTAATGAAAAACTGTTTTTT
cdr3_aa: CASSLLTGVNEKLFF
d_call: -
v_call: TRBV3-1/TRBV3-2
clone_size: once
j_call: TRBJ1-4

cdr3_nt: TGTGCCAGCAGCTTAGGGGCAGGGGGAAAGTATCAGCCCCAGCATTTT
cdr3_aa: CASSLGAGGKYQPQHF
d_call: TRBD1
v_call: TRBV7-9
clone_size: few
j_call: TRBJ1-5

cdr3_nt: TGCGCCAGCAGCTTGAGAACCCACGCACAAGATACGCAGTATTTT
cdr3_aa: CASSLRTHAQDTQYF
d_call: -
v_call: TRBV5-1
clone_size: -
j_call: TRBJ2-3

cdr3_nt: TGTGCCACCAGTGATGGGGGCCGGGCCGGGAACACTGAAGCTTTCTTT
cdr3_aa: CATSDGGRAGNTEAFF
d_call: -
v_call: TRBV24-1
clone_size: -
j_call: TRBJ1-1

cdr3_nt: TGTGCCAGCAGCCTTGGGACAGAAGATCAGCCCCAGCATTTT
cdr3_aa: CASSLGTEDQPQHF
d_call: TRBD1
v_call: TRBV4-2
clone_size: -
j_call: TRBJ1-5

cdr3_nt: TGTGCTAGCAACCGTCAGGCCCAAGAGACCCAGTACTTC
cdr3_aa: CASNRQAQETQYF
d_call: -
v_call: TRBV12-5
clone_size: -
j_call: TRBJ2-5

cdr3_nt: TGTGCCAGCAGCTTTCAGGGATACTCCTACAATGAGCAGTTCTTC
cdr3_aa: CASSFQGYSYNEQFF
d_call: -
v_call: TRBV7-3
clone_size: -
j_call: TRBJ2-1

cdr3_nt: TGTGCCAGAAGCTTCGAGGCACCCGCTGGGCAGTTCTTC
cdr3_aa: CARSFEAPAGQFF
d_call: -
v_call: TRBV5-3
clone_size: -
j_call: TRBJ2-1

cdr3_nt: TGTGCCAGCAGGGCCGGGCAGCCCAATCAGCCCCAGCATTTT
cdr3_aa: CASRAGQPNQPQHF
d_call: -
v_call: TRBV6-5
clone_size: few
j_call: TRBJ1-5

cdr3_nt: TGCGCCAGCAGCTTGGTGGGGCAGGGGGAGACCCAGTACTTC
cdr3_aa: CASSLVGQGETQYF
d_call: -
v_call: TRBV5-1
clone_size: -
j_call: TRBJ2-5

cdr3_nt: TGTGCCAGCTCCCCTCAATGGGCCGGGGAGCTGTTTTTT
cdr3_aa: CASSPQWAGELFF
d_call: -
v_call: TRBV18
clone_size: -
j_call: TRBJ2-2

cdr3_nt: TGTGCCAGCAGCGAGGGGACAGGTGGGTTTCGCACAGATACGCAGTATTTT
cdr3_aa: CASSEGTGGFRTDTQYF
d_call: TRBD1
v_call: TRBV9
clone_size: -
j_call: TRBJ2-3

cdr3_nt: TGTGCCAGCTCGCCATACCGGGACATCGAGACCCAGTACTTC
cdr3_aa: CASSPYRDIETQYF
d_call: -
v_call: TRBV18
clone_size: once
j_call: TRBJ2-5

cdr3_nt: TGTGCCAGCAGCTTAAGGTGGGGGTTCGCGAACACCGGGGAGCTGTTTTTT
cdr3_aa: CASSLRWGFANTGELFF
d_call: -
v_call: TRBV7-9
clone_size: -
j_call: TRBJ2-2

cdr3_nt: TGTGCCTGGAGGGTGGGGCAGTCGAACACCGGGGAGCTGTTTTTT
cdr3_aa: CAWRVGQSNTGELFF
d_call: -
v_call: TRBV30
clone_size: -
j_call: TRBJ2-2

cdr3_nt: TGTGCCAGCAGCCAAGGAAATGCTGAAGCTTTCTTT
cdr3_aa: CASSQGNAEAFF
d_call: -
v_call: TRBV3-1/TRBV3-2
clone_size: -
j_call: TRBJ1-1

cdr3_nt: TGTGCCAGCAGTTTATTTGGACTCCTAGGGGGAGATACGCAGTATTTT
cdr3_aa: CASSLFGLLGGDTQYF
d_call: -
v_call: TRBV27
clone_size: -
j_call: TRBJ2-3

cdr3_nt: TGTGCCTGGAACAGGTTAACTAATGAAAAACTGTTTTTT
cdr3_aa: CAWNRLTNEKLFF
d_call: -
v_call: TRBV30
clone_size: few
j_call: TRBJ1-4

cdr3_nt: TGTGCCAGCAGTGAATCGGCTAGCGGGGGGTGGTCCGGGGAGCTGTTTTTT
cdr3_aa: CASSESASGGWSGELFF
d_call: TRBD2
v_call: TRBV25-1
clone_size: -
j_call: TRBJ2-2

cdr3_nt: TGTGCCAGCAGTGCGGGACAGCCCAAAGAGACCCAGTACTTC
cdr3_aa: CASSAGQPKETQYF
d_call: TRBD1
v_call: TRBV2
clone_size: -
j_call: TRBJ2-5

cdr3_nt: TGTGCCAGCAGACGACAGGGGGACACCATATATTTT
cdr3_aa: CASRRQGDTIYF
d_call: TRBD1
v_call: TRBV3-1/TRBV3-2
clone_size: few
j_call: TRBJ1-3

cdr3_nt: TGTGCCTCCGGGAGGGGATATTCGGGTACGCAGTATTTT
cdr3_aa: CASGRGYSGTQYF
d_call: TRBD2
v_call: TRBV30
clone_size: -
j_call: TRBJ2-3

cdr3_nt: TGTGCCAGTAGTATAGTTACCGGCGGTCTTGGGATGGAACTGTTTTTT
cdr3_aa: CASSIVTGGLGMELFF
d_call: -
v_call: TRBV19
clone_size: few
j_call: TRBJ1-4

cdr3_nt: TGCGCCAGCAGTGGGGACAACACCGGGGAGCTGTTTTTT
cdr3_aa: CASSGDNTGELFF
d_call: -
v_call: TRBV10-1
clone_size: -
j_call: TRBJ2-2

cdr3_nt: TGTGCCAGCAGCTCGAACGGGGGTTATGGCTACACCTTC
cdr3_aa: CASSSNGGYGYTF
d_call: -
v_call: TRBV7-2
clone_size: -
j_call: TRBJ1-2

cdr3_nt: TGTGCCAGCAGCCTAATACAGGGGCCTAACTATGGCTACACCTTC
cdr3_aa: CASSLIQGPNYGYTF
d_call: TRBD1
v_call: TRBV5-6
clone_size: -
j_call: TRBJ1-2

cdr3_nt: TGTGCCAGCAGCTTGGGGGGCAGTCTAGGACTTGGCTACACCTTC
cdr3_aa: CASSLGGSLGLGYTF
d_call: -
v_call: TRBV5-4
clone_size: -
j_call: TRBJ1-2

cdr3_nt: TGTGCCAGCAGCCACCGGGACAGAAACAATGAGCAGTTCTTC
cdr3_aa: CASSHRDRNNEQFF
d_call: TRBD1
v_call: TRBV5-6
clone_size: -
j_call: TRBJ2-1

cdr3_nt: TGTGCCAGCAGCCAACCCGGACAGTCCCTCAGGAGCTCCTACAATGAGCAGTTCTTC
cdr3_aa: CASSQPGQSLRSSYNEQFF
d_call: -
v_call: TRBV4-2
clone_size: -
j_call: TRBJ2-1

cdr3_nt: TGTGCCAGCAGGGTTGCCAGGGCGAACACTGAAGCTTTCTTT
cdr3_aa: CASRVARANTEAFF
d_call: -
v_call: TRBV6-5
clone_size: once
j_call: TRBJ1-1

cdr3_nt: TGTGCCAGTAGTGCCACAGGGGGCGCCCGGAATGAGCAGTTCTTC
cdr3_aa: CASSATGGARNEQFF
d_call: TRBD1
v_call: TRBV19
clone_size: -
j_call: TRBJ2-1

cdr3_nt: TGTGCCAGCTCACCAAACGGGCAAGAGACCCAGTACTTC
cdr3_aa: CASSPNGQETQYF
d_call: -
v_call: TRBV18
clone_size: -
j_call: TRBJ2-5

cdr3_nt: TGCGCCAGCAGCCCTAGACAGGGTGAAAAACTGTTTTTT
cdr3_aa: CASSPRQGEKLFF
d_call: TRBD1
v_call: TRBV4-1
clone_size: -
j_call: TRBJ1-4

cdr3_nt: TGTGCCAGCAGCTTGGCGGCAGTCCAAGAGACCCAGTACTTC
cdr3_aa: CASSLAAVQETQYF
d_call: -
v_call: TRBV5-6
clone_size: -
j_call: TRBJ2-5

cdr3_nt: TGTGCCAGCTCACCGTTCCGGGACAGCCTAGCGGAGACCCAGTACTTC
cdr3_aa: CASSPFRDSLAETQYF
d_call: -
v_call: TRBV18
clone_size: -
j_call: TRBJ2-5

cdr3_nt: TGTGCCAGCAGTGAAGCGCTCAGTACCGGGGAGCTGTTTTTT
cdr3_aa: CASSEALSTGELFF
d_call: -
v_call: TRBV6-1
clone_size: -
j_call: TRBJ2-2

cdr3_nt: TGTGCCAGCAGTTTAGCTGGGGGGCACAGTTTGTTCAATGAGCAGTTCTTC
cdr3_aa: CASSLAGGHSLFNEQFF
d_call: -
v_call: TRBV27
clone_size: -
j_call: TRBJ2-1

cdr3_nt: TGCGCCAGCAGCTTGGCCGCAGGGAAAGAGACCCAGTACTTC
cdr3_aa: CASSLAAGKETQYF
d_call: -
v_call: TRBV5-1
clone_size: -
j_call: TRBJ2-5

cdr3_nt: TGTGCCAGCAGCGCCCGGGACAGGGGTGGACGAAACACCATATATTTT
cdr3_aa: CASSARDRGGRNTIYF
d_call: TRBD1
v_call: TRBV9
clone_size: -
j_call: TRBJ1-3

cdr3_nt: TGTGCCAGCAGCGTAGCAGGGGAAGGGGGACACACCATATATTTT
cdr3_aa: CASSVAGEGGHTIYF
d_call: -
v_call: TRBV9
clone_size: -
j_call: TRBJ1-3

cdr3_nt: TGTGCCAGCAGCAAACCTTTAGGGGCTGGAGCCACCGGGGAGCTGTTTTTT
cdr3_aa: CASSKPLGAGATGELFF
d_call: -
v_call: TRBV11-3
clone_size: once
j_call: TRBJ2-2

cdr3_nt: TGTGCCAGCACCATAAGGAGTGAACACTATGGCTACACCTTC
cdr3_aa: CASTIRSEHYGYTF
d_call: -
v_call: TRBV5-5
clone_size: -
j_call: TRBJ1-2

cdr3_nt: TGTGCCAGCAGCTTCCGTCCGCAGGGAGTCTCTGGAAACACCATATATTTT
cdr3_aa: CASSFRPQGVSGNTIYF
d_call: -
v_call: TRBV5-8
clone_size: -
j_call: TRBJ1-3

cdr3_nt: TGTGCCTTCAGGAACCAAGGTGGAAACACCATATATTTT
cdr3_aa: CAFRNQGGNTIYF
d_call: -
v_call: TRBV30
clone_size: -
j_call: TRBJ1-3

cdr3_nt: TGTGCCAGCAGCGTAGGGGGTAACTATGGCTACACCTTC
cdr3_aa: CASSVGGNYGYTF
d_call: -
v_call: TRBV9
clone_size: -
j_call: TRBJ1-2

cdr3_nt: TGCAGTGCTAGTTCCGGTGGGGGGACCCAGTACTTC
cdr3_aa: CSASSGGGTQYF
d_call: -
v_call: TRBV20-1
clone_size: -
j_call: TRBJ2-5

cdr3_nt: TGTGCCAGTCGGAAGACCGGGGGGACTGAAGCTTTCTTT
cdr3_aa: CASRKTGGTEAFF
d_call: -
v_call: TRBV25-1
clone_size: -
j_call: TRBJ1-1

cdr3_nt: TGTGCCAGCACATATAACACAGATACGCAGTATTTT
cdr3_aa: CASTYNTDTQYF
d_call: -
v_call: TRBV6-5
clone_size: -
j_call: TRBJ2-3

cdr3_nt: TGTGCCAGCAGTGAAGCCGGGGGGGTACCTGAAAAACTGTTTTTT
cdr3_aa: CASSEAGGVPEKLFF
d_call: -
v_call: TRBV2
clone_size: -
j_call: TRBJ1-4

cdr3_nt: TGCGCCAGCAGCTTGGACCAGGGTGCGGAGACCCAGTACTTC
cdr3_aa: CASSLDQGAETQYF
d_call: -
v_call: TRBV5-1
clone_size: -
j_call: TRBJ2-5

cdr3_nt: TGCGCCAGCAGTGAGACAGGGCGCACAGATACGCAGTATTTT
cdr3_aa: CASSETGRTDTQYF
d_call: -
v_call: TRBV10-2
clone_size: -
j_call: TRBJ2-3

cdr3_nt: TGCGCCAGCAGCGTTACGGGGGCTGGCAATCAGCCCCAGCATTTT
cdr3_aa: CASSVTGAGNQPQHF
d_call: -
v_call: TRBV5-1
clone_size: -
j_call: TRBJ1-5

cdr3_nt: TGTGCCACCAGCAGGCCCCCCGCGACAGGGACGGGTCAGCCCCAGCATTTT
cdr3_aa: CATSRPPATGTGQPQHF
d_call: TRBD1
v_call: TRBV15
clone_size: few
j_call: TRBJ1-5

cdr3_nt: TGTGCCTGGGTACACATGAACACTGAAGCTTTCTTT
cdr3_aa: CAWVHMNTEAFF
d_call: -
v_call: TRBV30
clone_size: -
j_call: TRBJ1-1

cdr3_nt: TGTGCCAGCAAAAGGGACCTTAATCAGCCCCAGCATTTT
cdr3_aa: CASKRDLNQPQHF
d_call: -
v_call: TRBV6-5
clone_size: -
j_call: TRBJ1-5

cdr3_nt: TGTGCCACCAGTGAAGGGCAGGGGGTGGACAAACTGTTTTTT
cdr3_aa: CATSEGQGVDKLFF
d_call: TRBD1
v_call: TRBV24-1
clone_size: -
j_call: TRBJ1-4

cdr3_nt: TGTGCCAGCAGTACTCACAGGGGAACTAATGAAAAACTGTTTTTT
cdr3_aa: CASSTHRGTNEKLFF
d_call: TRBD1
v_call: TRBV6-5
clone_size: -
j_call: TRBJ1-4